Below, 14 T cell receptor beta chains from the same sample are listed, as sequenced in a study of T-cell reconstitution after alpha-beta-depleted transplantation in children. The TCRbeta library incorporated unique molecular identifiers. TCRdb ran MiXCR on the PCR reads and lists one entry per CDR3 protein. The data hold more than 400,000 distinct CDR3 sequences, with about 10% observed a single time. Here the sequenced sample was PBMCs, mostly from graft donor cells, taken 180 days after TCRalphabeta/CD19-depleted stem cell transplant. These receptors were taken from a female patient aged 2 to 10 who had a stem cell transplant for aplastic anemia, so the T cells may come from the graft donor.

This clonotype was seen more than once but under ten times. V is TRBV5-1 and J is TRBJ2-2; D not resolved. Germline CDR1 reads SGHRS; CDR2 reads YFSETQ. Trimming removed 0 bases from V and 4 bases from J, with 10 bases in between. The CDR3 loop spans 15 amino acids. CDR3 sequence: CASSLASPFTGELFF. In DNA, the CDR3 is TGCGCCAGCAGCTTGGCTTCGCCGTTCACCGGGGAGCTGTTTTTT.

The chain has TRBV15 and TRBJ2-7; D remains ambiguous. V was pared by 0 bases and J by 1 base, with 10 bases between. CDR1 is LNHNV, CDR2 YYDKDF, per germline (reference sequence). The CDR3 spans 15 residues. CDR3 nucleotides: TGTGCCACCAGCAGAGATTTTTCCGGGTCCTACGAGCAGTACGTC. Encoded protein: CATSRDFSGSYEQYV.

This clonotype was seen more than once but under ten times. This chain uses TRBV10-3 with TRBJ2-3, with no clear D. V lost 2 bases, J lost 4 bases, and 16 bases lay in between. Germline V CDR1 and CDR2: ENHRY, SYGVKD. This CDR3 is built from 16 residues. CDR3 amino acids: CAISEGVGPGPDTQYF. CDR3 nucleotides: TGTGCCATCAGTGAGGGGGTGGGCCCTGGGCCAGATACGCAGTATTTT.

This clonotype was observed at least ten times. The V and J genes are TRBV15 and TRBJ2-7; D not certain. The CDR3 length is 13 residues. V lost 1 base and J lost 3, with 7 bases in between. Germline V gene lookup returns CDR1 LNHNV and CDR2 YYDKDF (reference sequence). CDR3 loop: CATSRGVSYEQYV. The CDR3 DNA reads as TGTGCCACCAGCAGAGGGGTAAGCTACGAGCAGTACGTC.

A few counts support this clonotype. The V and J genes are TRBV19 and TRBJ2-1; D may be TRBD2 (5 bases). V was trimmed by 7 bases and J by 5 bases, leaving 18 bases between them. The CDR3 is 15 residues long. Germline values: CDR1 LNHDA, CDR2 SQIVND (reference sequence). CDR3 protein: CASTPGGQTHNEQFF. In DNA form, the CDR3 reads TGTGCCAGTACCCCCGGAGGCCAGACCCACAATGAGCAGTTCTTC. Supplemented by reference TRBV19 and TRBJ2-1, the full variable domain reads DGGITQSPKYLFRKEGQNVTLSCEQNLNHDAMYWYRQDPGQGLRLIYYSQIVNDFQKGDIAEGYSVSREKKESFPLTVTSAQKNPTAFYLCASTPGGQTHNEQFFGPGTRLTVL.

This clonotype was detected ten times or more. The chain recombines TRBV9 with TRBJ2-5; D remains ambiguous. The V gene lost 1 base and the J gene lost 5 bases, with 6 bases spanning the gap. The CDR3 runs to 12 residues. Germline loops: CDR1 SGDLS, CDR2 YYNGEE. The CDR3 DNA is TGTGCCAGCAGCGTAAGGCCGGAGACCCAGTACTTC. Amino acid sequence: CASSVRPETQYF.

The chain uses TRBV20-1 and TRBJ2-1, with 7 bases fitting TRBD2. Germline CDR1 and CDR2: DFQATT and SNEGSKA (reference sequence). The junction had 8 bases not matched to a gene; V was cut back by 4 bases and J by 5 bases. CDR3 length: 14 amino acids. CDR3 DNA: TGCAGTGCTATAAGCGGGATGTCGAACAATGAGCAGTTCTTC. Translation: CSAISGMSNNEQFF.

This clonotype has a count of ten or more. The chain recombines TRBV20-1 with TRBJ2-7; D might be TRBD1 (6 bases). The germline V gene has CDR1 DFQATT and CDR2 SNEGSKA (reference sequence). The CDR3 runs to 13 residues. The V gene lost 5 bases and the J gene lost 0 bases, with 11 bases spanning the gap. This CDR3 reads CSAHRDTSYEQYF. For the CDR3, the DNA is TGCAGTGCTCATCGGGACACCTCCTACGAGCAGTACTTC.

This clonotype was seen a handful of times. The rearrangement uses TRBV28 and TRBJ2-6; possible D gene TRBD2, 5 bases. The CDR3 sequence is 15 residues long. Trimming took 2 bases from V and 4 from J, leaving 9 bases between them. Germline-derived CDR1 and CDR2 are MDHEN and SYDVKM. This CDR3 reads CASSLRGPGANVLTF. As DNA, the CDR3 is TGTGCCAGCAGTTTACGGGGTCCCGGGGCCAACGTCCTGACTTTC. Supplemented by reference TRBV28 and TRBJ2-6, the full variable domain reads DVKVTQSSRYLVKRTGEKVFLECVQDMDHENMFWYRQDPGLGLRLIYFSYDVKMKEKGDIPEGYSVSREKKERFSLILESASTNQTSMYLCASSLRGPGANVLTFGAGSRLTVL.

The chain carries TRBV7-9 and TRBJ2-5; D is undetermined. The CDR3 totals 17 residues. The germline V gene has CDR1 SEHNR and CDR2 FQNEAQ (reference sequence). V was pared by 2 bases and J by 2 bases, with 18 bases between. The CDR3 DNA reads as TGTGCCAGCAGCTTACCTGGGGTTTTCCCACGACAAGAGACCCAGTACTTC. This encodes CASSLPGVFPRQETQYF.

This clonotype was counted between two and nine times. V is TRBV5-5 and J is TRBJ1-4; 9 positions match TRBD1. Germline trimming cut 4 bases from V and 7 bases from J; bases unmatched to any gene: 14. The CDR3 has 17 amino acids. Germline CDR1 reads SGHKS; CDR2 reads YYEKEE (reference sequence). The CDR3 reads CASSPTGGPTSGEKLFF. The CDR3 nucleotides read TGTGCCAGCAGCCCTACAGGGGGCCCCACGTCGGGTGAAAAACTGTTTTTT.

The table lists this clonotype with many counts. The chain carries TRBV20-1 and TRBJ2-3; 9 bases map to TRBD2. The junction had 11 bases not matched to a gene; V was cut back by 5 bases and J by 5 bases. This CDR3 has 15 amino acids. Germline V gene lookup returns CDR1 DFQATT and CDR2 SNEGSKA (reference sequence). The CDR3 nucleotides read TGCAGTGCTGGGGACGTAGCGGGAGTGTTAGATACGCAGTATTTT. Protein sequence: CSAGDVAGVLDTQYF.

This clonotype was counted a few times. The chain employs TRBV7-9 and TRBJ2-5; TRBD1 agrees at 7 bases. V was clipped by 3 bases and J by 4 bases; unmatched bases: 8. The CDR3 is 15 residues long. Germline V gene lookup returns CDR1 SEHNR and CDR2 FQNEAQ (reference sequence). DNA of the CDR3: TGTGCCAGCAGCTTCCGAGACAGGGTCCCAGAGACCCAGTACTTC. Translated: CASSFRDRVPETQYF. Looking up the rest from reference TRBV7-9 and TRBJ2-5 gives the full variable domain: DTGVSQNPRHKITKRGQNVTFRCDPISEHNRLYWYRQTLGQGPEFLTYFQNEAQLEKSRLLSDRFSAERPKGSFSTLEIQRTEQGDSAMYLCASSFRDRVPETQYFGPGTRLLVL.

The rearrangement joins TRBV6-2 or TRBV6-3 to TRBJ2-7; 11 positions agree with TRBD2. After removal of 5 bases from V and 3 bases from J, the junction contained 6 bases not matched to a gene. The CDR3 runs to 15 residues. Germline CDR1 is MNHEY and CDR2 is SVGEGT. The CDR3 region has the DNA TGTGCCAGCAGTAAGGGGACTAGCGGCGGCTACGAGCAGTACTTC. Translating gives CASSKGTSGGYEQYF.